A selection of T cell receptor beta chains follows, all from one sample in a study of T cell repertoires in cytomegalovirus infection. No cognate antigen is known for these TCRs. MiXCR was run by TCRdb on the reads, yielding one entry per CDR3 protein. This table holds fewer than 130,000 distinct CDR3 sequences, about 40% found once. The input for sequencing was CD8+ T cells from cultured PBMCs, taken from culture after CMV antigen stimulation. These receptors came from a human donor in good health (CMV status not recorded). Some clones in this sample may be carry-over from other donors' samples. CDR3s include the opening cysteine and the closing phenylalanine or tryptophan. The D gene is left open where the match is weak. Clone size is stated in some rows and not others, as once, few, many or a class when expanded.

abundance	d_gene	v_gene	j_gene	CDR3aa	CDR3nt
.	.	TRBV5-4	TRBJ2-1	CASSAGTPSSYNEQFF	TGTGCCAGCAGCGCCGGGACACCGAGCTCCTACAATGAGCAGTTCTTC
.	.	TRBV29-1	TRBJ1-1	CSVQVAGQNTEAFF	TGCAGCGTTCAAGTGGCCGGACAGAACACTGAAGCTTTCTTT
once	.	TRBV12-3/TRBV12-4	TRBJ1-5	CASSPGGSANQPQHF	TGTGCCAGCAGCCCCGGGGGTTCCGCCAATCAGCCCCAGCATTTT
.	.	TRBV4-1	TRBJ1-1	CASSQGWGSGEAFF	TGCGCCAGCAGCCAGGGGTGGGGGTCCGGTGAAGCTTTCTTT
.	.	TRBV10-3	TRBJ1-2	CAISEGSGDYGYTF	TGTGCCATCAGTGAGGGGTCGGGTGACTATGGCTACACCTTC
.	TRBD1	TRBV4-1	TRBJ2-1	CASSPGTGSDNEQFF	TGCGCCAGCAGTCCCGGGACAGGGAGTGACAATGAGCAGTTCTTC
few	.	TRBV19	TRBJ1-2	CASSMSGAASYGYTF	TGTGCCAGTAGTATGTCCGGGGCGGCAAGCTATGGCTACACCTTC
.	.	TRBV4-1	TRBJ1-1	CASSRFVVVNTEAFF	TGCGCCAGCAGCCGCTTTGTGGTGGTGAACACTGAAGCTTTCTTT
.	TRBD1	TRBV12-3/TRBV12-4	TRBJ2-1	CATRDRYNEQFF	TGTGCCACTCGGGACAGGTACAATGAGCAGTTCTTC
.	TRBD1	TRBV6-5	TRBJ2-5	CASSYSSTGWETQYF	TGTGCCAGCAGTTACAGCTCGACAGGGTGGGAGACCCAGTACTTC
few	TRBD1	TRBV5-4	TRBJ1-2	CASSWRTGEYGYTF	TGTGCCAGCAGCTGGAGGACAGGGGAATATGGCTACACCTTC
.	.	TRBV28	TRBJ2-1	CASSFDGASSYNEQFF	TGTGCCAGCAGTTTCGACGGGGCTAGCTCCTACAATGAGCAGTTCTTC
many	.	TRBV24-1	TRBJ2-5	CATSDFGFTLEETQYF	TGTGCCACCAGTGATTTCGGCTTCACCCTTGAAGAGACCCAGTACTTC
.	.	TRBV7-2	TRBJ2-7	CASSLVGGMTAYEQYF	TGTGCCAGCAGCTTAGTTGGGGGCATGACCGCCTACGAGCAGTACTTC
.	.	TRBV6-5	TRBJ2-7	CASSYTGAFYEQYF	TGTGCCAGCAGTTACACGGGGGCTTTCTACGAGCAGTACTTC
many	TRBD1	TRBV11-3	TRBJ2-1	CASSLERGPYGEQFF	TGTGCCAGCAGCTTAGAGAGGGGGCCCTACGGTGAGCAGTTCTTC